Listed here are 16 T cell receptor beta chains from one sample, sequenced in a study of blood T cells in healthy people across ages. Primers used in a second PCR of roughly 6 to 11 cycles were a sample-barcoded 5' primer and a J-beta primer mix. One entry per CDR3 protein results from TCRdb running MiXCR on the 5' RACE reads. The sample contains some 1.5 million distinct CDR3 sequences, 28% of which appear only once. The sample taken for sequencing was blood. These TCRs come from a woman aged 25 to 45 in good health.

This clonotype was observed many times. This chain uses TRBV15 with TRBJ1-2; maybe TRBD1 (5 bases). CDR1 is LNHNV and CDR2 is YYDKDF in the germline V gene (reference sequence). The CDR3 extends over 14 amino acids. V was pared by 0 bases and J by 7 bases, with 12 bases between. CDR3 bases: TGTGCCACCAGCAGAGATGGCAGGGCCTCTGGCTACACCTTC. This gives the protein CATSRDGRASGYTF. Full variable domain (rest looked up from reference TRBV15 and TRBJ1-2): DAMVIQNPRYQVTQFGKPVTLSCSQTLNHNVMYWYQQKSSQAPKLLFHYYDKDFNNEADTPDNFQSRRPNTSFCFLDIRSPGLGDTAMYLCATSRDGRASGYTFGSGTRLTVV.

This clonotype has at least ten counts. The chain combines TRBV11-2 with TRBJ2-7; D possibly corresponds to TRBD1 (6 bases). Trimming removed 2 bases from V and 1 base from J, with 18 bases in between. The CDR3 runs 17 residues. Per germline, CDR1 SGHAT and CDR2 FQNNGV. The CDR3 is CASSLSTGIGGSYEQYF. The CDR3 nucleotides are TGTGCCAGCAGCTTATCAACGGGTATAGGGGGATCCTACGAGCAGTACTTC. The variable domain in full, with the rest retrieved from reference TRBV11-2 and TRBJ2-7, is EAGVAQSPRYKIIEKRQSVAFWCNPISGHATLYWYQQILGQGPKLLIQFQNNGVVDDSQLPKDRFSAERLKGVDSTLKIQPAKLEDSAVYLCASSLSTGIGGSYEQYFGPGTRLTVT.

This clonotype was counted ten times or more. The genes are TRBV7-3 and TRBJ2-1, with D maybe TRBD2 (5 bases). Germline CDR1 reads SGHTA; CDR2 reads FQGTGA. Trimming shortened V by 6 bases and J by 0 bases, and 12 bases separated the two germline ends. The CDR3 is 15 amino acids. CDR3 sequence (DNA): TGTGCCAGCAGTCCCTCCGGACTCTCCTACAATGAGCAGTTCTTC. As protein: CASSPSGLSYNEQFF.

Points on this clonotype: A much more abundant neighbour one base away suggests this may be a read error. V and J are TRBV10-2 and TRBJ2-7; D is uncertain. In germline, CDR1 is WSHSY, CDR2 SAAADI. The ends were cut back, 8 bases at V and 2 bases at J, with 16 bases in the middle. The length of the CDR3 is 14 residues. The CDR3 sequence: CASASETRTYEQYF. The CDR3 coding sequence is TGCGCCAGCGCCTCCGAGACTCGGACCTACGAGCAGTACTTC.

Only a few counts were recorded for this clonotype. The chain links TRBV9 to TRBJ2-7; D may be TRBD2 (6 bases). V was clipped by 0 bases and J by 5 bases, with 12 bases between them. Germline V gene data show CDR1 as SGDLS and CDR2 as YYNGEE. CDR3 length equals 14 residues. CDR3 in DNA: TGTGCCAGCAGCGTAGCGGAGGGCGGCGACGAGCAGTACTTC. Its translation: CASSVAEGGDEQYF.

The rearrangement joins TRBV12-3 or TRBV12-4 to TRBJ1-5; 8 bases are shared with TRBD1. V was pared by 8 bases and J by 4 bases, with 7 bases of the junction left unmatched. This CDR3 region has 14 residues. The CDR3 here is CASVAWDRNQPQHF. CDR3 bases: TGTGCCAGCGTAGCCTGGGACAGGAATCAGCCCCAGCATTTT.

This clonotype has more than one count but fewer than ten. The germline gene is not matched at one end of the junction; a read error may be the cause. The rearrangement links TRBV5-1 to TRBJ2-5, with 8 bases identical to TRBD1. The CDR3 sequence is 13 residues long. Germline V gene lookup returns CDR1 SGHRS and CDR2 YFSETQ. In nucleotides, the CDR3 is TGCGCCGGCAGCCCAGGACAGGGCGATGAGCAGTACTTC. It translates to CAGSPGQGDEQYF.

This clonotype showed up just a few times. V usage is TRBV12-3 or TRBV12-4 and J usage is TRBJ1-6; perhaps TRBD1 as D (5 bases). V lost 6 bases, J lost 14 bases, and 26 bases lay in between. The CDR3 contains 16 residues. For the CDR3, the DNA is TGTGCCAGCAGGGGACTGACAGCACCTCAAGGAAGGGCCCTCCACTTT. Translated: CASRGLTAPQGRALHF.

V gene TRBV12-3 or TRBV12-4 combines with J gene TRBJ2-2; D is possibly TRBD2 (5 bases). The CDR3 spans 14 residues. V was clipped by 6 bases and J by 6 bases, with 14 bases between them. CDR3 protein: CASRARRGSGELFF. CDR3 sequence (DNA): TGTGCCAGCAGGGCCCGGAGAGGGTCCGGGGAGCTGTTTTTT.

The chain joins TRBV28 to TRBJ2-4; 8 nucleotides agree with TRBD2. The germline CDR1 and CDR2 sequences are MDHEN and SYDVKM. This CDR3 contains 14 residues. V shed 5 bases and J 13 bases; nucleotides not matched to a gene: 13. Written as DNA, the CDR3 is TGTGCCAGCAGTCCCGGGACTAGGGCCTTTGTGCAGTACTTC. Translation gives CASSPGTRAFVQYF.

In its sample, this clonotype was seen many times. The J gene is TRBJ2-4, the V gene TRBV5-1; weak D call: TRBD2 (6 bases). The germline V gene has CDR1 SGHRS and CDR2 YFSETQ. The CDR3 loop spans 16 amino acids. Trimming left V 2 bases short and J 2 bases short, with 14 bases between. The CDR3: CASSFMGGDSKNIQYF. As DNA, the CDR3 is TGCGCCAGCAGCTTTATGGGCGGGGACTCCAAAAACATTCAGTACTTC.

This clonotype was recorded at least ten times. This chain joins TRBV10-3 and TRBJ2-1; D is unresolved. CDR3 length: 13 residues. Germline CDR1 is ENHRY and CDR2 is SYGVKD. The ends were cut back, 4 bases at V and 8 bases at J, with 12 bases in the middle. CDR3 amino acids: CAISVVSRDEQFF. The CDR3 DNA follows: TGTGCCATCAGTGTTGTCAGCCGCGATGAGCAGTTCTTC.

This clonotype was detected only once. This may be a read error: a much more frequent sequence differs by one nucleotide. The CDR3 reads CASSSPGTDYEQYF. Here the CDR3 DNA reads TGTGCCAGCAGCTCCCCCGGGACAGACTACGAGCAGTACTTC. The chain carries TRBV3-1 and TRBJ2-5; 7 bases map to TRBD1. The J call is uncertain, as TRBJ2-7 better fits the DNA end. CDR3 size: 14 residues. The V gene's germline CDR1 is LGHDT and CDR2 YNNKEL (reference sequence).

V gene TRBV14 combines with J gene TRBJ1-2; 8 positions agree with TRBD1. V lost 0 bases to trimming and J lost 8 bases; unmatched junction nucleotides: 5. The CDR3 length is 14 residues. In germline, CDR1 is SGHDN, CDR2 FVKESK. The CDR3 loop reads CASSQDRRGQGYTF. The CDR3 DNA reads TGTGCCAGCAGCCAAGATCGCAGGGGGCAGGGCTACACCTTC.

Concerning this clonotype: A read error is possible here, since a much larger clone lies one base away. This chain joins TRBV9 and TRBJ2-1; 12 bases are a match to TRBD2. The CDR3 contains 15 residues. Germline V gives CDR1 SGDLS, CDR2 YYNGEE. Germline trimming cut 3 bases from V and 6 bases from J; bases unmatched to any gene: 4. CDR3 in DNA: TGTGCCAGCAGCGGAGGACTAGCGGGACGCAATGAGCAGTTCTTC. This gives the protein CASSGGLAGRNEQFF. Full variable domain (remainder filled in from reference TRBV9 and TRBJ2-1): DSGVTQTPKHLITATGQRVTLRCSPRSGDLSVYWYQQSLDQGLQFLIQYYNGEERAKGNILERFSAQQFPDLHSELNLSSLELGDSALYFCASSGGLAGRNEQFFGPGTRLTVL.

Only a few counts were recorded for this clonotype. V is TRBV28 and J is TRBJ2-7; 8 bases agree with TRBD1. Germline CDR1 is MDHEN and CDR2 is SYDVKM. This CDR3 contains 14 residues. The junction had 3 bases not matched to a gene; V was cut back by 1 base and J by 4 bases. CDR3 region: CASSLFRGQYEQYF. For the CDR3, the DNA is TGTGCCAGCAGTTTATTCAGGGGGCAGTACGAGCAGTACTTC.